This T cell receptor (beta chain) was obtained from a study of T cells in Graves' hyperthyroidism and ophthalmopathy. Whole-study findings and limits: Before onset, ophthalmopathy was predicted by the model a median approximately 6.5 months earlier.

This clonotype has ten or more counts. Antigen specificity is unknown. The CDR3 contains 15 residues. The germline CDR1 and CDR2 sequences are MNHEY and SVGAGI. Trimming stripped 2 bases from V and 3 bases from J, with 14 bases between. TCR beta CDR3 sequences were amplified from RNA transcripts. Carried out on the TCR CDR3, a first-round RT-PCR used the HTBI primer set. MiXCR was run by TCRdb on the multiplex PCR reads, yielding one entry per CDR3 protein. Here the sample spans 500,000 to 550,000 distinct CDR3 sequences, about 20% being singletons. Graves' hyperthyroidism is called stable when ophthalmopathy does not progress within 18 months. PBMCs stemmed from over 7.5 ml fresh peripheral blood.

The receptor was isolated from a young man with Graves' hyperthyroidism. The rearrangement joins TRBV6-5 to TRBJ2-7, with TRBD1 as a possible D gene (5 bases). The specimen was blood. CDR3 DNA: TGTGCCAGCAGTTACGCCTTAGGGGCGGTCTACGAGCAGTACTTC. It encodes CASSYALGAVYEQYF.